Following are 7 T cell receptor beta chains from one sample sequenced in a study of T cells in localized non-small cell lung cancer (dated by TCRdb to the early 2020s). Receptor amplification or capture employed the immunoSEQ multiplex PCR assay. Imported from immuneACCESS, the table was reduced by TCRdb to in-frame sequences with V and J called. These copies leave out some clones; in studies compared against another copy, an unresolved V gene accounts for under half, and the cause of the remainder is not known. The sample table contains about 25,000 clones; only one count was recorded for roughly 90% of them. Around 15% of the sample is held by the ten biggest clonotypes. Sequences were derived from peripheral blood, sampled before any cancer treatment. These receptor sequences come from a man aged 40-75 years with stage III squamous cell lung carcinoma.

The rearrangement joins TRBV28 to TRBJ2-5; no firm D call. The CDR3 has 15 residues. V lost 1 base and J 5 bases, leaving 14 bases between the germline ends. Germline V gene sequence: CDR1 MDHEN, CDR2 SYDVKM. The CDR3 nucleotides read TGTGCCAGCAGTTTATCGGGCTCCTTGGGGGAGACCCAGTACTTC. This encodes CASSLSGSLGETQYF.

The gene calls are TRBV21-1 and TRBJ1-4. TRBV21-1 represents a pseudogene. This CDR3 spans 13 amino acids. CDR3 sequence reads: CARTGIRPEKLFF. As DNA, the CDR3 is TGTGCCAGGACCGGGATCCGGCCTGAAAAACTGTTTTTT.

V gene TRBV5-1 combines with J gene TRBJ2-1; 11 nucleotides line up with TRBD2. Germline V gene sequence: CDR1 SGHRS, CDR2 YFSETQ. Trimming removed 4 bases from V and 10 bases from J; junction bases left unmatched: 7. This CDR3 is built from 14 residues. The CDR3 sequence: CASSGGLAAAEQFF. The CDR3 DNA sequence: TGCGCCAGCAGCGGGGGACTAGCGGCAGCGGAGCAGTTCTTC.

V gene TRBV7-9 combines with J gene TRBJ2-7, with D maybe TRBD2 (6 bases). The CDR3 sequence is 13 residues long. Trimming removed 5 bases at V and 4 bases at J, with 12 bases between. Germline V lookup: CDR1 SEHNR, CDR2 FQNEAQ (reference sequence). The CDR3 sequence is CASSPGGRYEQYF. DNA of the CDR3: TGTGCCAGCAGCCCCGGGGGTCGGTACGAGCAGTACTTC.

The chain combines TRBV2 with TRBJ1-5; D unresolved. Germline V gives CDR1 SNHLY, CDR2 FYNNEI. This CDR3 is 11 amino acids long. Deletions cut 6 bases from V and 5 bases from J, with 5 bases between. CDR3 protein: CASRLDQPQHF. CDR3 nucleotide sequence: TGTGCCAGCAGGCTAGATCAGCCCCAGCATTTT.

The chain links TRBV6-4 to TRBJ2-3; D is possibly TRBD1 (6 bases). The CDR3 runs 13 residues. V lost 4 bases, J lost 6 bases, and 11 bases lay in between. Per germline, CDR1 MRHNA and CDR2 SNTAGT. In nucleotides, the CDR3 is TGTGCCAGCAGTGTACAGGGTCGGGATACGCAGTATTTT. Encoded protein: CASSVQGRDTQYF.

The V gene is TRBV7-8, the J gene TRBJ2-7; D uncertain. Germline CDR1 and CDR2: SGHVS and FQNEAQ. Trimming removed 1 base from V and 0 bases from J, with 7 bases in between. The CDR3 is made up of 14 amino acids. The CDR3 is CASSLVAGSYEQYF. As DNA, the CDR3 is TGTGCCAGCAGCTTAGTGGCCGGCTCCTACGAGCAGTACTTC.